The rows below give T cell receptor beta chains drawn from one sample of a study of CD4+ T cells in melanoma. Only in-frame clones appear in the TCRdb table, and some are missing; sequencing was by immunoSEQ multiplex PCR. Of over 100,000 clones detected, around 92% appear once; the ten largest clones hold 3% to 4%. Specimen: peripheral blood. Receptors were obtained from a human donor with melanoma. Both conserved end residues are part of each CDR3. The order of the fields is D gene, V gene, clone size, J gene, CDR3 DNA, CDR3 protein. A D gene is named only where the DNA matches it firmly. A clone size is listed for some rows: how often the clone was seen (once, few, many), or a class if it is expanded.

TRBD1	TRBV29-1	.	TRBJ1-6	TGCAGCGTATCTGACAGGGCTGATTCACCCCTCCACTTT	CSVSDRADSPLHF
.	TRBV20-1	.	TRBJ2-7	TGCAGTGCTAGGGGGGTGGAGACGCAGTACTTC	CSARGVETQYF
TRBD1	TRBV19	.	TRBJ2-1	TGTGCCAGCCTCTCGGGGACAGGGCCTGAGCAGTTCTTC	CASLSGTGPEQFF
TRBD2	TRBV7-3	.	TRBJ2-3	TGTGCCAGCAGCTTAACTAGCGGGGAATCAGATACGCAGTATTTT	CASSLTSGESDTQYF
.	TRBV4-1	.	TRBJ1-5	TGCGCCAGCAGCCAAGATCGCGAGTATCAGCCCCAGCATTTT	CASSQDREYQPQHF
.	TRBV18	.	TRBJ2-2	TGTGCCAGCTCCCTAACCGGTGAATCCGGGGAGCTGTTTTTT	CASSLTGESGELFF
TRBD2	TRBV9	.	TRBJ2-1	TGTGCCAGCGGACTAGCGGGGAGCTCCTACAATGAGCAGTTCTTC	CASGLAGSSYNEQFF
.	TRBV7-6	.	TRBJ1-4	TGTGCCAGCAGCCCTCCAGGATCAACTAATGAAAAACTGTTTTTT	CASSPPGSTNEKLFF
.	TRBV7-6	once	TRBJ2-3	TGTGCCAGCAGCCCCATGAGCACAGATACGCAGTATTTT	CASSPMSTDTQYF
.	TRBV2	.	TRBJ2-2	TGTGCCAGCAGACTAGAGGACACCGGGGAGCTGTTTTTT	CASRLEDTGELFF
TRBD1	TRBV5-5	.	TRBJ1-3	TGTGCCAGCAGCTTAACAGGGGGCGCGGGGTCTGGAAACACCATATATTTT	CASSLTGGAGSGNTIYF
TRBD2	TRBV7-3	.	TRBJ2-5	TGTGCCAGCAGCAAAGCCCCCCAGCGGGGGCGTGAGACCCAGTACTTC	CASSKAPQRGRETQYF
TRBD1	TRBV27	.	TRBJ1-2	TGTGCCAGCAGTTTCCGGGACAGGGAGTTTGATGGCTACACCTTC	CASSFRDREFDGYTF
TRBD1	TRBV10-3	.	TRBJ1-1	TGTGCCATCAGTGATGGCAGGGGGGGGACTGAAGCTTTCTTT	CAISDGRGGTEAFF
.	TRBV28	.	TRBJ2-2	TGTGCCAGCAGGACGAATCCTCAGGGCACCGGGGAGCTGTTTTTT	CASRTNPQGTGELFF
TRBD1	TRBV7-2	.	TRBJ2-7	TGTGCCAGCAGCTCACAGGGGAACTACGAGCAGTACTTC	CASSSQGNYEQYF
.	TRBV2	.	TRBJ1-5	TGTGCCAGCAGAGAGGACAGAGCTCAGCCCCAGCATTTT	CASREDRAQPQHF
.	TRBV7-2	once	TRBJ1-2	TGTGCCAGCAGCCCCGAGGGGTATGGCTACACCTTC	CASSPEGYGYTF
.	TRBV7-2	.	TRBJ2-1	TGTGCCAGCAGTCCCCCGGGGGCATGGAATGAGCAGTTCTTC	CASSPPGAWNEQFF
TRBD2	TRBV7-3	few	TRBJ2-3	TGTGCCAGCAGCTTAACTAGCGGGGGTTCGGTTACAGATACGCAGTATTTT	CASSLTSGGSVTDTQYF
TRBD2	TRBV19	.	TRBJ2-3	TGTGCCAGTAGAATGGCGAGAGGGGCGGGAGGGCCAGATACGCAGTATTTT	CASRMARGAGGPDTQYF
.	TRBV19	.	TRBJ2-3	TGTGCCAGTAGTCGGGACGGTCGCACAGATACGCAGTATTTT	CASSRDGRTDTQYF
.	TRBV23-1	.	TRBJ2-1	TGCGCCAGCAGTCAATTACACCGGGACACCCAGACCCACAATGAGCAGTTCTTC	CASSQLHRDTQTHNEQFF
.	TRBV7-9	.	TRBJ1-5	TGTGCCAGCAGCTCGGACCTTAGCAATCAGCCCCAGCATTTT	CASSSDLSNQPQHF
.	TRBV4-3	.	TRBJ1-4	TGCGCCAGCAGCCAAGAGCCAGGGCTGGGACTGTTTTTT	CASSQEPGLGLFF
TRBD1	TRBV4-2	.	TRBJ2-6	TGTGCCAGCAGTGGAACGACCGGGACAGGGGGCGTCCTGACTTTC	CASSGTTGTGGVLTF
.	TRBV5-1	.	TRBJ2-2	TGCGCCAGCAGCCTCGCAGGGTATACCGGGGAGCTGTTTTTT	CASSLAGYTGELFF
.	TRBV5-4	.	TRBJ2-7	TGCGCCAGCAGCCAAGGTTTGAAACAGTACTTC	CASSQGLKQYF
.	TRBV14	.	TRBJ2-4	TGTGCCAGCAGCCCCTTCGGTCGGCACATTCAGTACTTC	CASSPFGRHIQYF
.	TRBV28	once	TRBJ2-2	TGTGCCAGCAGCCCCCCCCGGAGGACGAACACCGGGGAGCTGTTTTTT	CASSPPRRTNTGELFF
.	TRBV5-6	.	TRBJ1-2	TGTGCCACTACCGGAGGGTCCAGGAGCTACACCTTC	CATTGGSRSYTF
.	TRBV4-1	.	TRBJ1-2	TGCGCCAGCAGCCAGACAGTTAACTATGGCTACACCTTC	CASSQTVNYGYTF
.	TRBV9	.	TRBJ1-2	TGTGCCAGCAGCGCTCTCCAGGCTAACTATGGCTACACCTTC	CASSALQANYGYTF
.	TRBV7-9	once	TRBJ2-7	TGTGCCAGCAGCTTAGCGGGTCCCTACTACGAGCAGTACTTC	CASSLAGPYYEQYF
.	TRBV4-1	.	TRBJ1-3	TGCGCCAGCAGCCTGAGGACAGAAGGAGACACCATATATTTT	CASSLRTEGDTIYF
.	TRBV5-1	.	TRBJ2-5	TGCGCCAGCAGCTTGACAGGGTTGGAGACCCAGTACTTC	CASSLTGLETQYF
.	TRBV14	once	TRBJ2-2	TGTGCCAGCAGCCCCTATTCCCGGACCGGGGAGCTGTTTTTT	CASSPYSRTGELFF
.	TRBV28	.	TRBJ1-1	TGTGCCAGCAGTTTGGGGCAGGTTATCACTGAAGCTTTCTTT	CASSLGQVITEAFF
.	TRBV19	.	TRBJ2-5	TGTGCCAGTAGTAGGGGAGTGGGGGGCCCGGAGACCCAGTACTTC	CASSRGVGGPETQYF
TRBD2	TRBV5-1	.	TRBJ2-2	TGCGCCAGCAGCCTAGGACTAGCGGGAGGAAACGGGGAGCTGTTTTTT	CASSLGLAGGNGELFF
.	TRBV7-7	.	TRBJ2-3	TGTGCCAGCAGCCCGGGGACAGATACGCAGTATTTT	CASSPGTDTQYF
.	TRBV4-3	.	TRBJ2-1	TGCGCCAGCAGCCATGCCACCGGGCCGGGCAACAATGAGCAGTTCTTC	CASSHATGPGNNEQFF
.	TRBV9	.	TRBJ2-1	TGTGCCAGCAGCGTCAGCGGCTCCTACAATGAGCAGTTCTTC	CASSVSGSYNEQFF